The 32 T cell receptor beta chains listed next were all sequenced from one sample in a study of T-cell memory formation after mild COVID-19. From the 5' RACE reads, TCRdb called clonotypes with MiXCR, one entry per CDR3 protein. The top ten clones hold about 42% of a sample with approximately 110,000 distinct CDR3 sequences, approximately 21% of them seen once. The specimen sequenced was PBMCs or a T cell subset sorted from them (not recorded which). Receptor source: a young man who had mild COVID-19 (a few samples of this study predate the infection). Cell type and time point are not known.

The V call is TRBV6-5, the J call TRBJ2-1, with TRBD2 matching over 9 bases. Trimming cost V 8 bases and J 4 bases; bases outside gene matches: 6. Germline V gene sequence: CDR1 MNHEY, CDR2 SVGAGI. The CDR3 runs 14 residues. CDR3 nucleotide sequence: TGTGCCAGCCGGGGGCTAGCGGGATACAATGAGCAGTTCTTC. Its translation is CASRGLAGYNEQFF.

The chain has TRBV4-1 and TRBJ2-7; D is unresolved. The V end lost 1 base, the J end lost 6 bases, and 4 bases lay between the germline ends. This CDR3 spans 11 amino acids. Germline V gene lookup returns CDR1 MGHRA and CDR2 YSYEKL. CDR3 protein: CASSQAAEQYF. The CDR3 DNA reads TGCGCCAGCAGCCAAGCGGCCGAGCAGTACTTC.

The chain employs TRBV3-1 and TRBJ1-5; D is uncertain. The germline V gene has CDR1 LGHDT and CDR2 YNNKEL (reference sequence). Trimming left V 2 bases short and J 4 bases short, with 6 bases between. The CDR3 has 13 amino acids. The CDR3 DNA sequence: TGTGCCAGCAGCCAAAGCAGGAATCAGCCCCAGCATTTT. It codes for CASSQSRNQPQHF.

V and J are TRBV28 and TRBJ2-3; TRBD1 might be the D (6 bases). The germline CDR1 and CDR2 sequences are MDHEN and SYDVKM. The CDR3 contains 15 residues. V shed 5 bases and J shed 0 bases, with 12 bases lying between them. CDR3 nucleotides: TGTGCCAGCAGTGCCGACAGGCCAAGCACAGATACGCAGTATTTT. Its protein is CASSADRPSTDTQYF.

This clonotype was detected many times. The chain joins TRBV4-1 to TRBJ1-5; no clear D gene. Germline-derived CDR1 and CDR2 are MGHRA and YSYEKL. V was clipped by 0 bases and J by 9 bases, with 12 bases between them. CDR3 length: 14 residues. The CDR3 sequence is CASSQETARGPQHF. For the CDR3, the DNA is TGCGCCAGCAGCCAAGAAACGGCACGAGGGCCCCAGCATTTT.

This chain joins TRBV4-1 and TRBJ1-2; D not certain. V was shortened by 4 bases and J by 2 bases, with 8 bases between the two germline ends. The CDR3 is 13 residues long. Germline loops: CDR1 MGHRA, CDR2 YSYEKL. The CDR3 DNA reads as TGCGCCAGCAGCCTCCATCAGAACTATGGCTACACCTTC. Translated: CASSLHQNYGYTF.

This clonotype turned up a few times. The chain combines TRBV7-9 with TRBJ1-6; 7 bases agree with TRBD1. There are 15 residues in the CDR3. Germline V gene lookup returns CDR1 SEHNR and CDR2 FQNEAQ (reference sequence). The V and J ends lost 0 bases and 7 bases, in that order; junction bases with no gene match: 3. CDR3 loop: CASSLAGQLNSPLHF. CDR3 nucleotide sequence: TGTGCCAGCAGCTTAGCGGGACAGCTCAATTCACCCCTCCACTTT.

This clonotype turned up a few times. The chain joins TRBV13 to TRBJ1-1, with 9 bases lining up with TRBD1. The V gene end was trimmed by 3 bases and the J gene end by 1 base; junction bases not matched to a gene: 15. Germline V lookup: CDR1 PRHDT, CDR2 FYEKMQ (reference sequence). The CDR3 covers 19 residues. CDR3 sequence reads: CASSLPDRGKIGGNTEAFF. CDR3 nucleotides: TGTGCCAGCAGCTTGCCGGACAGGGGTAAAATCGGTGGGAACACTGAAGCTTTCTTT. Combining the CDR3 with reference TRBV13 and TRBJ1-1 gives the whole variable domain AAGVIQSPRHLIKEKRETATLKCYPIPRHDTVYWYQQGPGQDPQFLISFYEKMQSDKGSIPDRFSAQQFSDYHSELNMSSLELGDSALYFCASSLPDRGKIGGNTEAFFGQGTRLTVV.

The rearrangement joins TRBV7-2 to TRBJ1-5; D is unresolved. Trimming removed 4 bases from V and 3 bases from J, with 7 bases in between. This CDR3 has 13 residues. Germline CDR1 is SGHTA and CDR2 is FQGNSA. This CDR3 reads CASSSRDNQPQHF. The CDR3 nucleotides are TGTGCCAGCAGCTCGAGGGACAATCAGCCCCAGCATTTT.

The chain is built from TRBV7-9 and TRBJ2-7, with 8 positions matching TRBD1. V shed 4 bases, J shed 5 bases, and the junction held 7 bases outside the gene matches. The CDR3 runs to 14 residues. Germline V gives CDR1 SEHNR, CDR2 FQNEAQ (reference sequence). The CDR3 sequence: CASSSAVDRDEQYV. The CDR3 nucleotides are TGTGCCAGCAGCTCGGCTGTGGACAGGGACGAGCAGTACGTC.

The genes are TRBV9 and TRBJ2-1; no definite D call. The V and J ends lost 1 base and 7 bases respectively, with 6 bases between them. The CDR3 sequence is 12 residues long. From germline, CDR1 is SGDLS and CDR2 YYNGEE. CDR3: CASSVWGNEQFF. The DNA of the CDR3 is TGTGCCAGCAGCGTATGGGGAAATGAGCAGTTCTTC.

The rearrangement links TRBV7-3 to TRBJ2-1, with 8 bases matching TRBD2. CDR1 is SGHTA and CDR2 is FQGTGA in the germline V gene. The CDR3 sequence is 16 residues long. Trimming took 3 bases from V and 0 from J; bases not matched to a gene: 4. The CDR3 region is CASSFRGGSSYNEQFF. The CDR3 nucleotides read TGTGCCAGCAGCTTTCGGGGGGGGAGCTCCTACAATGAGCAGTTCTTC.

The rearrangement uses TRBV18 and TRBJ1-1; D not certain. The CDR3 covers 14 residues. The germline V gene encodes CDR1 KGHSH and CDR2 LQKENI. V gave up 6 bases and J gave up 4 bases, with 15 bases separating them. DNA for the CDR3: TGTGCCAGCTCCCGGGTGGGGTTAGGCACTGAAGCTTTCTTT. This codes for CASSRVGLGTEAFF.

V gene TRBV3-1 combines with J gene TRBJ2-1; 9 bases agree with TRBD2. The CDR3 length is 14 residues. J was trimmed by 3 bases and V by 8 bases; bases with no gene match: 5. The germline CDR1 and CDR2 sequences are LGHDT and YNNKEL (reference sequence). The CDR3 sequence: CASEAGGYYNEQFF. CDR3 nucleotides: TGTGCCAGCGAAGCGGGGGGTTACTACAATGAGCAGTTCTTC.

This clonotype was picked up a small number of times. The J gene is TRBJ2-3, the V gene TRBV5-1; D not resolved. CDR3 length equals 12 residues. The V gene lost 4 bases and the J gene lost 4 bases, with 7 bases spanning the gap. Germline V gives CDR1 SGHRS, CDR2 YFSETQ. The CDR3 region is CASSLSADTQYF. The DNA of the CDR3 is TGCGCCAGCAGCCTCTCGGCAGATACGCAGTATTTT.

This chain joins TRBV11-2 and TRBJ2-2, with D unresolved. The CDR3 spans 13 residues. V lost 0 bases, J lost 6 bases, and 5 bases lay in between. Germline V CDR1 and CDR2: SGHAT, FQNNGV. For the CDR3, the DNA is TGTGCCAGCAGCTTAGATCAGTCCGGGGAGCTGTTTTTT. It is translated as CASSLDQSGELFF.

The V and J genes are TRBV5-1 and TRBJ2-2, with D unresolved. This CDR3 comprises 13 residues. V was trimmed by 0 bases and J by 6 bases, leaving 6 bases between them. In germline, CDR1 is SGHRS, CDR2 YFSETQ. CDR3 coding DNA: TGCGCCAGCAGCTTGGTGGCCGCCGGGGAGCTGTTTTTT. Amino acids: CASSLVAAGELFF.

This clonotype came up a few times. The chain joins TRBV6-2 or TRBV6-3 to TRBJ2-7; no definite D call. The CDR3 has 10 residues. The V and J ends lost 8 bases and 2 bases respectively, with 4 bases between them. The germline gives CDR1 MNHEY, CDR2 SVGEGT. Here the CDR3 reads CASGAYEQYF. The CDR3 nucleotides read TGTGCCAGCGGGGCCTACGAGCAGTACTTC.

The CDR3 bases are TGCAGTGCTAGAGACCCCTCCCTGGTCGAGCAGTACGTC. Translating gives CSARDPSLVEQYV. The chain combines TRBV20-1 with TRBJ2-7; D ambiguous. This CDR3 spans 13 amino acids. Trimming pared 0 bases from V and 6 bases from J, leaving 12 bases between. Looked up from germline, CDR1 is DFQATT and CDR2 is SNEGSKA (reference sequence).

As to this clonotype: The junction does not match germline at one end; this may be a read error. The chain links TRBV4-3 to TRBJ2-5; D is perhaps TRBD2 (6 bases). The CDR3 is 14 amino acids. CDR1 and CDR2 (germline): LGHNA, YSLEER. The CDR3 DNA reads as TGCACCAGCAGCCAGGAGGGGCGCGGGGAGACCCAGTACTTC. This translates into CTSSQEGRGETQYF.

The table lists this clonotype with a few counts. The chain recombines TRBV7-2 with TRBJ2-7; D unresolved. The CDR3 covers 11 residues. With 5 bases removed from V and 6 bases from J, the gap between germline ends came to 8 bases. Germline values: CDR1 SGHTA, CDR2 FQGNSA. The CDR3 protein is CASSLLVEQYF. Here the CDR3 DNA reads TGTGCCAGCAGCCTCCTAGTCGAGCAGTACTTC.

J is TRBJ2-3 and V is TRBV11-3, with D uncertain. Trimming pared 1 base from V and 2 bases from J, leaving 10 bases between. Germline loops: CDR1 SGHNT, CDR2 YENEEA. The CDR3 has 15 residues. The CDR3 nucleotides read TGTGCCAGCAGCTTAGGAGTCAGGAACACAGATACGCAGTATTTT. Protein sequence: CASSLGVRNTDTQYF. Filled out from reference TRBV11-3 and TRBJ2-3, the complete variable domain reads EAGVVQSPRYKIIEKKQPVAFWCNPISGHNTLYWYLQNLGQGPELLIRYENEEAVDDSQLPKDRFSAERLKGVDSTLKIQPAELGDSAVYLCASSLGVRNTDTQYFGPGTRLTVL.

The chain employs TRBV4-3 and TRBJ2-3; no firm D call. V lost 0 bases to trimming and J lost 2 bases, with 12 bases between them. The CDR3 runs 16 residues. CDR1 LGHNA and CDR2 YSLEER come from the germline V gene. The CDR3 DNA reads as TGCGCCAGCAGCCAAGATTATAGAGACCCCACAGATACGCAGTATTTT. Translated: CASSQDYRDPTDTQYF.

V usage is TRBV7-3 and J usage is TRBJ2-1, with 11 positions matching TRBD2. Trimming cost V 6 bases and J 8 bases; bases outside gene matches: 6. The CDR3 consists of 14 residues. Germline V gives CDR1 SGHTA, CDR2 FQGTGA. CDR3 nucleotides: TGTGCCAGCAGTAGTAGCGGGGGGGCCGATGAGCAGTTCTTC. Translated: CASSSSGGADEQFF.

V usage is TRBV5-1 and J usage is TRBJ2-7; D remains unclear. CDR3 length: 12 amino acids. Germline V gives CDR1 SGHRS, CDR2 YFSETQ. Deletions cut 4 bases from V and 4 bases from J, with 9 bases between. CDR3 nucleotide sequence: TGCGCCAGCAGCCTGTGGGGATACGAGCAGTACGTC. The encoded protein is CASSLWGYEQYV.

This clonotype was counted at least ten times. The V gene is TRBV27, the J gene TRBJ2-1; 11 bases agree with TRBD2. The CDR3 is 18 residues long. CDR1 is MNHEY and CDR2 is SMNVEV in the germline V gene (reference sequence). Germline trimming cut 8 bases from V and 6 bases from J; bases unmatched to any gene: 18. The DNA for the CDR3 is TGTGCCAGCTCTGCCTTTCTTAGCGGGGGGGCCCAGGGCAATGAGCAGTTCTTC. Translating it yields CASSAFLSGGAQGNEQFF.

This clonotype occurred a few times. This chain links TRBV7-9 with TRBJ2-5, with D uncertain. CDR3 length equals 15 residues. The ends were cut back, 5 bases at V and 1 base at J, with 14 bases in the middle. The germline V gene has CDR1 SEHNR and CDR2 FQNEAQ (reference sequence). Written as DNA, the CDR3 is TGTGCCAGCAGCCCACCCGCCCTACCCCAAGAGACCCAGTACTTC. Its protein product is CASSPPALPQETQYF.

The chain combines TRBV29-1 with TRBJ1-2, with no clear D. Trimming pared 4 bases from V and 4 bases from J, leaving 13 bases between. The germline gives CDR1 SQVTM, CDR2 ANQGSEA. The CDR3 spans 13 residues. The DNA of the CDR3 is TGCAGCGTTGGGGATTGGACCGCCTATGGCTACACCTTC. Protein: CSVGDWTAYGYTF.

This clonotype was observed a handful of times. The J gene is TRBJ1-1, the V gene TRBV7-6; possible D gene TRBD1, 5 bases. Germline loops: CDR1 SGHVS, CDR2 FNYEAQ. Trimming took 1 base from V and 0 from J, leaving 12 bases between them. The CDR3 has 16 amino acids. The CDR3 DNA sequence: TGTGCCAGCAGCTTAGAGGGGCTCGGAATGAACACTGAAGCTTTCTTT. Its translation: CASSLEGLGMNTEAFF.

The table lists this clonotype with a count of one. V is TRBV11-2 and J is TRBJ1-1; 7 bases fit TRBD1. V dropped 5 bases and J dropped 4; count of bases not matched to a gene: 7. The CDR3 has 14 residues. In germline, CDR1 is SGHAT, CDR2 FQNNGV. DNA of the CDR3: TGTGCCAGCAGCAGACAGGGTTCTTCCACTGAAGCTTTCTTT. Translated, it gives CASSRQGSSTEAFF.

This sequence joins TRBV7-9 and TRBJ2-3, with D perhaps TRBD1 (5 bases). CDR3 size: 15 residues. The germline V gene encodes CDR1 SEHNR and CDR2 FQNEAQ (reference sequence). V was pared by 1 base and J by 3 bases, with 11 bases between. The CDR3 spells CASSLGQGKTDTQYF. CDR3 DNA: TGTGCCAGCAGCTTAGGGCAGGGCAAAACAGATACGCAGTATTTT.

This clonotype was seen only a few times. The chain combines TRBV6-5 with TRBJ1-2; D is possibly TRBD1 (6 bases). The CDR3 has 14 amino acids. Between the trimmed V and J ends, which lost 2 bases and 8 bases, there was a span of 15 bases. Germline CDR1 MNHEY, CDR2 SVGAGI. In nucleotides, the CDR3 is TGTGCCAGCAGTTACACTTCGGGGGGCGAGGGCTACACCTTC. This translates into CASSYTSGGEGYTF.